This T cell receptor (beta chain) was recovered during a study of PD-1 blockade in classical Hodgkin lymphoma (dated by TCRdb to 2020 to 2022). Regarding the study in general: Nivolumab dosing was 3 mg/kg intravenously every 2 weeks, continuing until either disease progression or unacceptable toxicity. The study used CyTOF and TCR beta sequencing to define a peripheral blood immune signature of response to PD-1 blockade in classical Hodgkin lymphoma.

The full study reports these points: Baseline TCR diversity was reported as lower in newly diagnosed patients than in healthy donors, and lower still in relapsed/refractory patients. Patients starting nivolumab less than 1 year after ASCT had lower diversity and were excluded from later analyses to avoid confounding by immune reconstitution. The study covered only a single clinical trial cohort, and the causes of the repertoire differences, possibly disease activity or prior therapy, were still not defined. Baseline diversity similar to that of newly diagnosed patients was observed in trial patients achieving complete response, whereas significantly lower diversity was observed in partial responders and progressors. A significant rise by C4D1 was seen in CD4+ but not CD8+ TCR diversity (p=0.0027 vs p=0.16), with the rise being most apparent in complete responders (p=0.02).

According to the study, the label for this sample's time point signals: cycle 2 day 1 (C2D1) of nivolumab. Every trial patient had relapsed following autologous stem cell transplantation, and prior brentuximab vedotin exposure was what differed among cohorts A, B and C. The trial cohort comprised 56 patients with relapsed/refractory classical Hodgkin lymphoma whose best overall responses were complete response, partial response or progressive disease. In the multi-cohort phase II CheckMate 205 trial, trial patients received single-agent nivolumab. Best overall response was determined by an independent review committee according to the 2007 International Working Group response criteria. Trial PBMCs were collected just before the start of nivolumab (C1D1) and during therapy at cycle 2 day 1 and cycle 4 day 1. Peripheral blood was collected in 8 mL Vacutainer Cell Preparation Tubes, from which PBMCs were isolated by centrifugation and then cryopreserved.

Trimming at the junction amounts to 3 bases on V and 0 bases on J, and the germline ends lie 15 bases apart. Counted from cysteine to phenylalanine, this CDR3 has 17 amino acids. The only DNA kept is the CDR3, 51 bases in frame from the first base. The germline V gene specifies SGHNT as CDR1 and YENEEA as CDR2. A word on this clone: Its antigen is unknown. The input lacks base qualities; no much larger clone sits a single base away.

Genomic DNA was extracted with the Qiagen DNeasy kit from unsorted PBMCs and from negatively selected CD4+ and CD8+ fractions. TCR beta CDR3 regions were amplified by immunoSEQ multiplex PCR using primers annealing to V and J segments. Amplification bias was minimized using a synthetic immune receptor repertoire, and residual bias was removed computationally after sequencing. In the authors' own workflow: Custom Python scripts were used to quantify repertoire diversity as the Shannon entropy index. Unsorted, CD4+ and CD8+ repertoires were analyzed separately, except in combined analyses where CD4+ and CD8+ sequences were merged in silico. A clone counted as expanded when the clone's frequency after treatment rose at least 2-fold relative to C1D1, and clones undetected at baseline were given a pseudocount of 0.5. Singleton clones were defined as clones with 0 or 1 copy at C1D1, and non-singleton clones were defined as clones with 2 or more copies. Clones expanded in unsorted samples were annotated as CD4+, CD8+ or unknown by matching protein sequences in sorted samples from the same patient. Diversity changes from C1D1 to C4D1 were tested in paired samples using Wilcoxon tests. Held by TCRdb, this immuneACCESS table contains in-frame sequences only and omits some clones. Under half of the omission traces to an unresolved V gene where checked; the cause of the rest is unknown. That table supplies the V and J calls and clone size; D and trimming were determined from the DNA. This sample is represented by nearly 60,000 clones; approximately 90% of them were singletons. Clones ranked in the top ten supply over 9.5% of the sample.

The starting material was peripheral blood mononuclear cells (PBMCs), obtained before the second cycle of nivolumab. Recombination linked TRBV11-3 to TRBJ2-1; the best D guess is TRBD2, with 6 bases matching. The source is a human donor with classical Hodgkin lymphoma. The nucleotides read TGTGCCAGCAGCTTCGGAGGGACCGCCGACTCCTACAATGAGCAGTTCTTC. Its protein product is CASSFGGTADSYNEQFF.